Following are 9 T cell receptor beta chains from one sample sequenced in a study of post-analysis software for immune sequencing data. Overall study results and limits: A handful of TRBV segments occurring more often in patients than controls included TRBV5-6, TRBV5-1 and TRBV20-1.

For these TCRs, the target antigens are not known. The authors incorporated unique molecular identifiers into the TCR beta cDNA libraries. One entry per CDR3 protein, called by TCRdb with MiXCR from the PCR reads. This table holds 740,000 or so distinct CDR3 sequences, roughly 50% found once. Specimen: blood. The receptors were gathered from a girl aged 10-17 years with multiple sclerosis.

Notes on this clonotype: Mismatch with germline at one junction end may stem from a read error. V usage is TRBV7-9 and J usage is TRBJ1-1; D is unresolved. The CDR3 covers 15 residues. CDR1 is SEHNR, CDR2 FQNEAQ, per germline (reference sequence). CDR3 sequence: CASSFNSALNTEAFF. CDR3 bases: TGTGCCAGCAGCTTTAATTCGGCATTGAACACTGAGGCTTTCTTT.

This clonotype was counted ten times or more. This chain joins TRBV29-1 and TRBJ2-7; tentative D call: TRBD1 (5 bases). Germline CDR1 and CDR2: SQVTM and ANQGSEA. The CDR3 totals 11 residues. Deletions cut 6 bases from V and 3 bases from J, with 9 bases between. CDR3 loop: CSVTVSYEQYF. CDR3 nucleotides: TGCAGCGTGACAGTAAGCTACGAGCAGTACTTC.

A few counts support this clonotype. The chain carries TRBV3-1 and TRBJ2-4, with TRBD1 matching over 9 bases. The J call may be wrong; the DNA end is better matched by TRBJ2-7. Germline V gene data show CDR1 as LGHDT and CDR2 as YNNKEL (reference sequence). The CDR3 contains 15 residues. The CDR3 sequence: CASSRIGQGISEQYF. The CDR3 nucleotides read TGTGCCAGCAGCCGAATCGGACAGGGGATCTCCGAGCAGTACTTC.

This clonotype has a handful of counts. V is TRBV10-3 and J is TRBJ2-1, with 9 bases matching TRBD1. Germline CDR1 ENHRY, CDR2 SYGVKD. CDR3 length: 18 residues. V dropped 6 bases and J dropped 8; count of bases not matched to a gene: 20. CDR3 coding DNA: TGTGCCATCAGCGGTCCCTCACACTCGACAGGGGGTTTACATGAGCAGTTCTTC. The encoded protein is CAISGPSHSTGGLHEQFF.

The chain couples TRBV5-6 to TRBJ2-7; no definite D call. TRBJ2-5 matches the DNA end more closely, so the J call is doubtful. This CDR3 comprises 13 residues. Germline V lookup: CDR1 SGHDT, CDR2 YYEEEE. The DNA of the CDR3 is TGTGCCAGCAGCTTGCCGCCAGTAGAGACCCAGTACTTC. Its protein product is CASSLPPVETQYF.

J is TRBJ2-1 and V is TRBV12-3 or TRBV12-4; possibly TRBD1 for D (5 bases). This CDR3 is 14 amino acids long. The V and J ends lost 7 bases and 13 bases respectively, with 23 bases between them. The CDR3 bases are TGTGCCAGCACCGACGTGGACACCCGTCGGACCCAGTTCTTC. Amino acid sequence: CASTDVDTRRTQFF.

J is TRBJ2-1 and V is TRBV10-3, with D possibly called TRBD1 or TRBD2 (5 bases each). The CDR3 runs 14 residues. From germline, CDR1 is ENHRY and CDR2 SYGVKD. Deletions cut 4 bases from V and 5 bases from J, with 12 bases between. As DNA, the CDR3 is TGTGCCATCAGTGCGGGGCAGGAGGACAATGAGCAGTTCTTC. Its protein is CAISAGQEDNEQFF.

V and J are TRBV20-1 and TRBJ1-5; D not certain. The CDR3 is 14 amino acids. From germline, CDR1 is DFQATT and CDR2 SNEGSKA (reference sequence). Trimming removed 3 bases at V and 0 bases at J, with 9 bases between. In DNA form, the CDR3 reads TGCAGTGCTAGCAACGGTTATAGCAATCAGCCCCAGCATTTT. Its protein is CSASNGYSNQPQHF.

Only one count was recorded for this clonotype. CDR3 coding DNA: TGTGCCATCAGTGAGTCTCAGGGGGCGAATGGCTACACCTTC. The encoded protein is CAISESQGANGYTF. J is TRBJ1-2 and V is TRBV10-3, with 8 bases identical to TRBD1. Germline V lookup: CDR1 ENHRY, CDR2 SYGVKD. This CDR3 is 14 amino acids long. V was pared by 0 bases and J by 6 bases, with 3 bases of the junction left unmatched.